Listed here are 2 T cell receptor beta chains from one sample, sequenced in a study of cytomegalovirus exposure and HLA in healthy donors. The primer mix had 60 Vbeta and 13 Jbeta primers. Method: immunoSEQ multiplex PCR; TCRdb's copy keeps in-frame clones and lacks some. The data show around 65,000 clones, and the top ten clones hold approximately 5.1%. Input material: PBMCs. Source of these receptors: a man aged 30 to 45 in good health and CMV-seropositive.

The chain has TRBV2 and TRBJ2-3; 8 bases agree with TRBD2. The CDR3 extends over 16 amino acids. Germline lookup yields CDR1 SNHLY and CDR2 FYNNEI. The junction had 14 bases not matched to a gene; V was cut back by 7 bases and J by 5 bases. For the CDR3, the DNA is TGTGCCAGCACCGGCCCCGGGGGGGGCGGGGTAGATACGCAGTATTTT. This gives the protein CASTGPGGGGVDTQYF.

The genes are TRBV30 and TRBJ1-1; no definite D call. The CDR3 loop spans 11 amino acids. The germline gives CDR1 GTSNPN, CDR2 SVGIG (reference sequence). V was pared by 5 bases and J by 0 bases, with 4 bases between. The CDR3 DNA is TGTGCCTGGCAGATGAACACTGAAGCTTTCTTT. Translated: CAWQMNTEAFF.